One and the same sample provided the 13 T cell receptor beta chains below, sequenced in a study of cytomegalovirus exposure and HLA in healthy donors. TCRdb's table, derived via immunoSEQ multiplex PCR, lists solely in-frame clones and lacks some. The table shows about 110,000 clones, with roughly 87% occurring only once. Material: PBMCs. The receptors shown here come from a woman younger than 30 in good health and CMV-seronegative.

The CDR3 DNA reads TGTGCCAGCAGTCCCGTCTTAAGTAGGGGGTCCGACGAGCAGTACTTC. This gives the protein CASSPVLSRGSDEQYF. The V and J genes are TRBV28 and TRBJ2-7, with a tentative D call TRBD1 (6 bases). The CDR3 runs 16 residues. The V end was cut by 5 bases, the J end by 5 bases, with 22 bases between. Germline V gene data show CDR1 as MDHEN and CDR2 as SYDVKM.

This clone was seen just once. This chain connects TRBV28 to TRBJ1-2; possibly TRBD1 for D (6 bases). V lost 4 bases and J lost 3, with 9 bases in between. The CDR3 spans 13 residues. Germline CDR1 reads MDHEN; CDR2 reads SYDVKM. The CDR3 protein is CASSSTGYYGYTF. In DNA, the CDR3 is TGTGCCAGCAGTTCGACAGGATACTATGGCTACACCTTC.

CDR3 loop: CASSFVIGAGELFF. DNA for the CDR3: TGTGCCAGCAGTTTTGTCATAGGGGCCGGGGAGCTGTTTTTT. The chain carries TRBV27 and TRBJ2-2; D may be TRBD1 (5 bases). This CDR3 comprises 14 residues. The V gene's germline CDR1 is MNHEY and CDR2 SMNVEV (reference sequence). V lost 3 bases, J lost 6 bases, and 11 bases lay in between.

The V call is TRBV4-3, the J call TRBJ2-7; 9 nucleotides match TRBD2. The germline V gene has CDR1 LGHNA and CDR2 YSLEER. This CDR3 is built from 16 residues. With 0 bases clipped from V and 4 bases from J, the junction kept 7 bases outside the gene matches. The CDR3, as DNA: TGCGCCAGCAGCCAAGATTCGAGCGGGGGGCCTTACGAGCAGTACTTC. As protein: CASSQDSSGGPYEQYF.

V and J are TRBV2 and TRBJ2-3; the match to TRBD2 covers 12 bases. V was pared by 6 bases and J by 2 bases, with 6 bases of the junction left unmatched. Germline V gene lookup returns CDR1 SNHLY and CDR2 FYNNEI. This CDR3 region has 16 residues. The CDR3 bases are TGTGCCAGCAGCCTAGCGGGGGGGCATGACACAGATACGCAGTATTTT. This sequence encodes CASSLAGGHDTDTQYF.

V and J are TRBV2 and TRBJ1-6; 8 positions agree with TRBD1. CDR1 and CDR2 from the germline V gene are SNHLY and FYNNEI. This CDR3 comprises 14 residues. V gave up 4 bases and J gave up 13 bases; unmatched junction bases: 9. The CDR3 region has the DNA TGTGCCAGCAGTGGGGACAGGACGTCAGTGCCCCTCCACTTT. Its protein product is CASSGDRTSVPLHF.

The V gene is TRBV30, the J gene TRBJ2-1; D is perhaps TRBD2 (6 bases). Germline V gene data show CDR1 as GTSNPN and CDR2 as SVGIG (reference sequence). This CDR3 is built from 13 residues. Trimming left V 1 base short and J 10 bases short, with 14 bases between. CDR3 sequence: CAWSAGQGGEQFF. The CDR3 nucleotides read TGTGCCTGGAGTGCGGGGCAGGGAGGAGAGCAGTTCTTC.

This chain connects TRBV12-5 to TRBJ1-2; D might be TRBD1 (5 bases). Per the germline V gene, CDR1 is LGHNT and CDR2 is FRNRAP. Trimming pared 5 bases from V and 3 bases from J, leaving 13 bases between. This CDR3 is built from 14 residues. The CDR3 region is CASGQTPGDYGYTF. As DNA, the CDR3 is TGTGCTAGTGGTCAGACACCGGGGGACTATGGCTACACCTTC.

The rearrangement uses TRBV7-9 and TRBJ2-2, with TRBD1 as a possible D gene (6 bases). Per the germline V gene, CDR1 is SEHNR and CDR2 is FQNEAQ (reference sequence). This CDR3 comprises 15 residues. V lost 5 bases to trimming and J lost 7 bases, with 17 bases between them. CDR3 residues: CASSTYTGIYGELFF. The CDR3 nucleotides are TGTGCCAGCAGCACATACACAGGGATCTACGGGGAGCTGTTTTTT.

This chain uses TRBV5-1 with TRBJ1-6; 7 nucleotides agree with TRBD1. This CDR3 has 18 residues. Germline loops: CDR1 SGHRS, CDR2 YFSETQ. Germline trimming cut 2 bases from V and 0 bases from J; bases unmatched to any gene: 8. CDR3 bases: TGCGCCAGCAGCTTTTATGGGACAGAAATCTCCTATAATTCACCCCTCCACTTT. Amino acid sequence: CASSFYGTEISYNSPLHF. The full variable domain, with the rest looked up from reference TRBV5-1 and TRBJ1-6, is KAGVTQTPRYLIKTRGQQVTLSCSPISGHRSVSWYQQTPGQGLQFLFEYFSETQRNKGNFPGRFSGRQFSNSRSEMNVSTLELGDSALYLCASSFYGTEISYNSPLHFGNGTRLTVT.

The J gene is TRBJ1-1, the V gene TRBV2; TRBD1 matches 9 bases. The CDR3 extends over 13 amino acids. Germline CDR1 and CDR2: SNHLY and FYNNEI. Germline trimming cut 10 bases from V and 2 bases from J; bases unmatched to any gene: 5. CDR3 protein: CANTGQGNTEAFF. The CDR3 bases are TGTGCCAACACGGGACAGGGAAACACTGAAGCTTTCTTT. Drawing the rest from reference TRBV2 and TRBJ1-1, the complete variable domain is EPEVTQTPSHQVTQMGQEVILRCVPISNHLYFYWYRQILGQKVEFLVSFYNNEISEKSEIFDDQFSVERPDGSNFTLKIRSTKLEDSAMYFCANTGQGNTEAFFGQGTRLTVV.

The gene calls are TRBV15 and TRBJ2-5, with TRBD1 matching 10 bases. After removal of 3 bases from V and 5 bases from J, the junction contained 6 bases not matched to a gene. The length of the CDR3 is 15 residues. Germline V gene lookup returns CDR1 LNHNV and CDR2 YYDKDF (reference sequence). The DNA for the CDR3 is TGTGCCACCAGCAGGCCCGGGACAGGGGAGGAGACCCAGTACTTC. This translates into CATSRPGTGEETQYF.

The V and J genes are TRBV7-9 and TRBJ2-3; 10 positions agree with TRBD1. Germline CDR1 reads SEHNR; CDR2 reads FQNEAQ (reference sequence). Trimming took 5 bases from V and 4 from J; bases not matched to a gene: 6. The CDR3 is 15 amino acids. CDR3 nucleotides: TGTGCCAGCAGCCAACGCGGACAGGGGGCAGATACGCAGTATTTT. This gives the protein CASSQRGQGADTQYF.